This TCR beta chain came from a study of shared clonotypes between healthy human individuals. Naive CD8 cells, CD45RO-negative and positively selected for CCR7, excluded terminally differentiated effector memory CD45RA+ cells. CDR1 and CDR2 (germline): LGHNA, YSLEER. The CDR3 spans 18 residues. V was pared by 0 bases and J by 0 bases, with 12 bases between. Some clones are missing from TCRdb's copy, which holds only in-frame ones; the method was immunoSEQ multiplex PCR. The data contain about 1,800,000 clones, around 96% of them singletons. Sequencing was done on a sample of naive CD8+ T cells sorted from blood. The origin of this receptor is a man aged 18 to 30 in good health. V gene TRBV4-3 combines with J gene TRBJ2-6, with D unclear. CDR3 sequence reads: CASSQEIAPSSGANVLTF. In DNA, the CDR3 is TGCGCCAGCAGCCAAGAAATTGCCCCAAGCTCTGGGGCCAACGTCCTGACTTTC.